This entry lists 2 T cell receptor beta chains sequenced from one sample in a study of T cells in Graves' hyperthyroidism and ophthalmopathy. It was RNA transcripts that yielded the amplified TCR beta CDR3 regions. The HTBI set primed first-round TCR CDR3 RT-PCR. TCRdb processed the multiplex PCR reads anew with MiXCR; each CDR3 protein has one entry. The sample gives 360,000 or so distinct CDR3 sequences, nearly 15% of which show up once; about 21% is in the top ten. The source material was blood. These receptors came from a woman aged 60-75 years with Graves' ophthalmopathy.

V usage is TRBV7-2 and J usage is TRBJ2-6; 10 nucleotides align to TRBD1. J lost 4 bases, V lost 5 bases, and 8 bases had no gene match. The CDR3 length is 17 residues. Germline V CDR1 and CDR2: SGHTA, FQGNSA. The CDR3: CASSQGTGVTGANVLTF. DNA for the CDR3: TGTGCCAGCAGCCAAGGGACAGGGGTGACCGGGGCCAACGTCCTGACTTTC. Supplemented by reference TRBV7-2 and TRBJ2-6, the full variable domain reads GAGVSQSPSNKVTEKGKDVELRCDPISGHTALYWYRQSLGQGLEFLIYFQGNSAPDKSGLPSDRFSAERTGGSVSTLTIQRTQQEDSAVYLCASSQGTGVTGANVLTFGAGSRLTVL.

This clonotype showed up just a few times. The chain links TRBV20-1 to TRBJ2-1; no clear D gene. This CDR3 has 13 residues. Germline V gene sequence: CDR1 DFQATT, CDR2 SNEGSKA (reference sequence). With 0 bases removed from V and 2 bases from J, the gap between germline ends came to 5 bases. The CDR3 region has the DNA TGCAGTGCTAGAGATCGGGCCTACAATGAGCAGTTCTTC. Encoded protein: CSARDRAYNEQFF.